Listed below are T cell receptor beta chains from one sample, sequenced in a study of CD8 T cells in Susac syndrome. Each CDR3 protein gets one entry after TCRdb re-called the immunoSEQ multiplex PCR reads with MiXCR. The profile shows around 130,000 distinct CDR3 sequences, 80% to 85% of them singletons. Sample: CD8+ T cells from PBMCs. Receptors originate from a human donor with multiple sclerosis. The CDR3 runs from the conserved cysteine through the conserved F or W. The order of the fields is CDR3 protein, J gene, clone size, V gene. Expanded clones are given a class, and other clones once, few, many or no size at all.

CDR3aa: CATSDGMEGAYNEQFF
j_gene: TRBJ2-1
abundance: few
v_gene: TRBV24-1

CDR3aa: CASSPHQGSNQPQHF
j_gene: TRBJ1-5
abundance: few
v_gene: TRBV6-1

CDR3aa: CATSGRASYNEQFF
j_gene: TRBJ2-1
abundance: -
v_gene: TRBV24-1

CDR3aa: CSVDAWGTGELFF
j_gene: TRBJ2-2
abundance: -
v_gene: TRBV29-1

CDR3aa: CASSGGSYGYTF
j_gene: TRBJ1-2
abundance: once
v_gene: TRBV11-2

CDR3aa: CATSRVRGWHTIYF
j_gene: TRBJ1-3
abundance: -
v_gene: TRBV15

CDR3aa: CATSELQGGSEKLFF
j_gene: TRBJ1-4
abundance: -
v_gene: TRBV24-1

CDR3aa: CASSHPGQEENGNTIYF
j_gene: TRBJ1-3
abundance: -
v_gene: TRBV14

CDR3aa: CASSPTGTSGINEQFF
j_gene: TRBJ2-1
abundance: -
v_gene: TRBV7-6

CDR3aa: CASSIGLRVQPQHF
j_gene: TRBJ1-5
abundance: -
v_gene: TRBV27

CDR3aa: CASSYLRKPGTQYF
j_gene: TRBJ2-5
abundance: few
v_gene: TRBV6-5

CDR3aa: CASSLELAGVYYEQYF
j_gene: TRBJ2-7
abundance: -
v_gene: TRBV5-4

CDR3aa: CASSFWSGSNNEQFF
j_gene: TRBJ2-1
abundance: -
v_gene: TRBV7-9

CDR3aa: CSARDEWGYTF
j_gene: TRBJ1-2
abundance: -
v_gene: TRBV29-1

CDR3aa: CANSLDGISGEADTQYF
j_gene: TRBJ2-3
abundance: -
v_gene: TRBV7-2

CDR3aa: CASSQDGAVNTGELFF
j_gene: TRBJ2-2
abundance: -
v_gene: TRBV4-3

CDR3aa: CASSPGLAGGSTDTQYF
j_gene: TRBJ2-3
abundance: -
v_gene: TRBV18

CDR3aa: CATSEGFQGPTDTQYF
j_gene: TRBJ2-3
abundance: -
v_gene: TRBV24-1